The 5 T cell receptor beta chains listed next were all sequenced from one sample in a study of T cells after yellow fever vaccination. TCRdb used MiXCR to reprocess the 5' RACE reads, holding one entry per CDR3 protein. This table has about 320,000 distinct CDR3 sequences, about 4.5% appearing once. The sequencing here drew on PBMCs, taken 15 days after the yellow fever booster vaccination. Receptors were obtained from a man aged 18-30 years who received the YFV17D yellow fever vaccine.

This clonotype was observed at least ten times. The chain combines TRBV5-6 with TRBJ2-2; 9 positions match TRBD1. With V trimmed by 0 bases and J by 4 bases, 4 bases remained unmatched. The CDR3 extends over 16 amino acids. Germline lookup yields CDR1 SGHDT and CDR2 YYEEEE. The CDR3 reads CASSLAGTGITGELFF. The CDR3, as DNA: TGTGCCAGCAGCTTGGCGGGGACAGGGATCACCGGGGAGCTGTTTTTT.

The chain uses TRBV29-1 and TRBJ2-7; 11 bases are a match to TRBD2. Germline V gene data show CDR1 as SQVTM and CDR2 as ANQGSEA. V lost 4 bases, J lost 2 bases, and 4 bases stayed unmatched. The CDR3 is 14 amino acids. CDR3 sequence: CSVVGTSGTYEQYF. In DNA, the CDR3 is TGCAGCGTTGTGGGGACTAGCGGTACCTACGAGCAGTACTTC.

The chain carries TRBV4-2 and TRBJ1-1; the D is unclear. Germline V gives CDR1 LGHNA, CDR2 YNFKEQ. The CDR3 is 14 residues long. V lost 1 base and J 5 bases, leaving 11 bases between the germline ends. CDR3 bases: TGTGCCAGCAGCCAAGTATCCGGGGATACTGAAGCTTTCTTT. This translates into CASSQVSGDTEAFF.

This clonotype was seen at least ten times. The V and J genes are TRBV7-2 and TRBJ2-3; D possibly corresponds to TRBD1 (6 bases). V lost 6 bases, J lost 2 bases, and 12 bases lay in between. Germline assignment: CDR1 SGHTA and CDR2 FQGNSA. The CDR3 loop spans 14 amino acids. This CDR3 reads CASSPQGSTDTQYF. Written as DNA, the CDR3 is TGTGCCAGCAGTCCACAGGGCTCCACAGATACGCAGTATTTT.

This clonotype was counted between two and nine times. The genes are TRBV6-5 and TRBJ2-2, with D possibly called TRBD1 or TRBD2 (5 bases each). This CDR3 is 15 amino acids long. Germline lookup yields CDR1 MNHEY and CDR2 SVGAGI. Trimming took off 8 bases at V and 4 bases at J, with 17 bases between the two ends. In DNA, the CDR3 is TGTGCCAGCGGACGGCGAGGGACCATCACCGGGGAGCTGTTTTTT. Its translation: CASGRRGTITGELFF.